This T cell receptor beta chain was found in a study of regulatory T cells in long-lasting Graves disease. The CDR3 is 13 amino acids. The germline gives CDR1 LNHNV, CDR2 YYDKDF (reference sequence). Trimming pared 5 bases from V and 7 bases from J, leaving 14 bases between. iRepertoire HTBI primers and Arm-PCR of CDR3 regions built TCR beta libraries. Study processing details: The samples included around 62 TRBV and over eleven TRBJ segments. One entry per CDR3 protein results from TCRdb running MiXCR on the multiplex PCR reads. TCRdb's processing, not the authors', yielded these V and J calls. The sample carries some 430,000 distinct CDR3 sequences, 20% to 25% recorded once. Regarding time point: persistent/refractory GD, antithyroid drugs over 5 years with positive TRAb. Isolated PBMC RNA provided the starting material for the TCR library. Guidelines of the American Thyroid Association were used to diagnose Graves' disease.

Whole-study findings and limits: The study found lower TCR diversity in persistent Graves' patients than in newly diagnosed ones. Exclusively peripheral blood, rather than thyroid tissue, was studied.

This clonotype showed up many times. The antigen remains undetermined. This TCR came from a female donor with Graves disease. V is TRBV15 and J is TRBJ2-5; possible D gene TRBD2, 5 bases. The sequences come from peripheral blood mononuclear cells (PBMCs), collected when the disease was refractory, from a patient treated with antithyroid drugs. CDR3 sequence reads: CATSGLAGGTQYF. The CDR3 DNA reads as TGTGCCACCAGCGGTCTAGCTGGCGGGACCCAGTACTTC.